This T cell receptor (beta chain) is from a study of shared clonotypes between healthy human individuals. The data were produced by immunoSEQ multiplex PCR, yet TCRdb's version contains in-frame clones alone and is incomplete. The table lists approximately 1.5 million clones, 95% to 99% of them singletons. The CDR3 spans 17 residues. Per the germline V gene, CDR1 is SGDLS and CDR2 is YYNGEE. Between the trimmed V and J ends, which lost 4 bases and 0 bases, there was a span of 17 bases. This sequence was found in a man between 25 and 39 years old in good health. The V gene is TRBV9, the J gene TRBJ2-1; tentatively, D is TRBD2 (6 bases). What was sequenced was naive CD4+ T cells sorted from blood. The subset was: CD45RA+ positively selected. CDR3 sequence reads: CASSPGVADISYNEQFF. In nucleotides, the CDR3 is TGTGCCAGCAGCCCCGGGGTAGCGGACATCTCCTACAATGAGCAGTTCTTC.